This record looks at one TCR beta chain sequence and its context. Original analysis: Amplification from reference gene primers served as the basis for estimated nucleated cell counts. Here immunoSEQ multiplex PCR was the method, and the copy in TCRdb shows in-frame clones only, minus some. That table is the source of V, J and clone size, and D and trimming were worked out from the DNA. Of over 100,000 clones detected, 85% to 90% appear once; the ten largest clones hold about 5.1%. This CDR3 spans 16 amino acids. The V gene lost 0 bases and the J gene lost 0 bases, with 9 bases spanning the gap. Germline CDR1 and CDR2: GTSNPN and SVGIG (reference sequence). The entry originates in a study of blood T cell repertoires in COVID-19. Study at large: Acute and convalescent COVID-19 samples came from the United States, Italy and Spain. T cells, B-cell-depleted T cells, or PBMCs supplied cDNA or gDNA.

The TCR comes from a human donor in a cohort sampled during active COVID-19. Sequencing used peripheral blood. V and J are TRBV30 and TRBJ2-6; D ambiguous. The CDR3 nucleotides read TGTGCCTGGAGTGTAGGTTTAGCCTCTGGGGCCAACGTCCTGACTTTC. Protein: CAWSVGLASGANVLTF. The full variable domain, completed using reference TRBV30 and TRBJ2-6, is SQTIHQWPATLVQPVGSPLSLECTVEGTSNPNLYWYRQAAGRGLQLLFYSVGIGQISSEVPQNLSASRPQDRQFILSSKKLLLSDSGFYLCAWSVGLASGANVLTFGAGSRLTVL.